This TCR beta chain was observed in a study of T cells in Graves' hyperthyroidism and ophthalmopathy. The table lists this clonotype with many counts. The germline gives CDR1 SEHNR, CDR2 FQNEAQ (reference sequence). The CDR3 is 15 amino acids. The V and J ends lost 5 bases and 3 bases, in that order; junction bases with no gene match: 3. The CDR3 regions of TCR beta were amplified from RNA transcripts. First-round RT-PCR of the TCR CDR3 relied on the HTBI primer set. TCRdb reprocessed the multiplex PCR reads via MiXCR and lists one record per CDR3 protein. The sample yields hundreds of thousands of distinct CDR3 sequences, 18% seen once.

Sequences were obtained from blood. The chain employs TRBV7-9 and TRBJ2-2; 10 nucleotides align to TRBD2. This receptor was taken from a woman in her forties or fifties with Graves' hyperthyroidism that later progressed to Graves' ophthalmopathy. CDR3 in amino acids: CASSQGLADTGELFF. In DNA, the CDR3 is TGTGCCAGCAGCCAAGGACTAGCGGACACCGGGGAGCTGTTTTTT.